A selection of T cell receptor beta chains follows, all from one sample in a study of post-analysis software for immune sequencing data. From the PCR reads, TCRdb called clonotypes with MiXCR, one entry per CDR3 protein. The table has approximately 730,000 distinct CDR3 sequences, around 27% seen once. Input material: blood. Receptors originate from a girl under 18 with multiple sclerosis. Both conserved end residues are part of each CDR3. Fields, in order: clone size, J gene, V gene, D gene, CDR3 protein, CDR3 DNA. D genes are given only for firm matches. Some rows have no size entry. The others give once, few or many, or a class for an expanded clone.

clone_size: .; j_call: TRBJ2-1; v_call: TRBV7-9; d_call: TRBD2; cdr3_aa: CASSLDILAGAVNEQFF; cdr3_nt: TGTGCCAGCAGCTTAGATATCCTAGCGGGAGCGGTCAATGAGCAGTTCTTC
clone_size: once; j_call: TRBJ2-1; v_call: TRBV7-9; d_call: TRBD1; cdr3_aa: CASTQPGQGLSYNEQFF; cdr3_nt: TGTGCCAGCACCCAACCCGGACAGGGGTTGTCCTACAATGAGCAGTTCTTC
clone_size: .; j_call: TRBJ2-3; v_call: TRBV4-3; d_call: TRBD1; cdr3_aa: CASSQEVTGGNADTQYF; cdr3_nt: TGCGCCAGCAGCCAAGAGGTGACAGGGGGTAACGCAGATACGCAGTATTTT
clone_size: few; j_call: TRBJ2-1; v_call: TRBV10-3; d_call: .; cdr3_aa: CAIGGGQRSSYNEQFF; cdr3_nt: TGTGCCATCGGGGGGGGACAGCGGTCCTCCTACAATGAGCAGTTCTTC
clone_size: .; j_call: TRBJ2-3; v_call: TRBV6-1; d_call: .; cdr3_aa: CASSESADTQYF; cdr3_nt: TGTGCCAGCAGTGAATCGGCCGATACGCAGTATTTT
clone_size: few; j_call: TRBJ2-4; v_call: TRBV10-3; d_call: TRBD2; cdr3_aa: CAINERTSGGLAKNIQYF; cdr3_nt: TGTGCCATCAATGAGCGGACTAGCGGGGGTCTAGCCAAAAACATTCAGTACTTC
clone_size: .; j_call: TRBJ2-2; v_call: TRBV7-8; d_call: TRBD2; cdr3_aa: CASPTATSGTLGELFF; cdr3_nt: TGTGCCAGCCCAACCGCTACTAGCGGAACCCTCGGGGAGCTGTTTTTT
clone_size: .; j_call: TRBJ1-2; v_call: TRBV20-1; d_call: .; cdr3_aa: CSATHGVDYGYTF; cdr3_nt: TGCAGTGCGACCCACGGGGTCGACTATGGCTACACCTTC
clone_size: .; j_call: TRBJ1-2; v_call: TRBV15; d_call: .; cdr3_aa: CATSRDTGGSGYTF; cdr3_nt: TGTGCCACCAGCAGAGATACGGGGGGCAGCGGCTACACCTTC
clone_size: .; j_call: TRBJ1-1; v_call: TRBV6-1; d_call: TRBD1; cdr3_aa: CASKSWDRENTEAFF; cdr3_nt: TGTGCCAGCAAATCGTGGGACAGAGAGAACACTGAAGCTTTCTTT
clone_size: few; j_call: TRBJ1-5; v_call: TRBV27; d_call: .; cdr3_aa: CASSFGGRSNQPQHF; cdr3_nt: TGTGCCAGCAGTTTCGGGGGAAGGAGCAATCAGCCCCAGCATTTT
clone_size: few; j_call: TRBJ2-1; v_call: TRBV7-9; d_call: .; cdr3_aa: CASLSRTGEQFF; cdr3_nt: TGTGCCAGCCTCAGCCGCACAGGTGAGCAGTTCTTC
clone_size: few; j_call: TRBJ2-7; v_call: TRBV7-2; d_call: TRBD1; cdr3_aa: CASSLASGGAHYEQYF; cdr3_nt: TGTGCCAGCAGCTTAGCTTCAGGGGGCGCACACTACGAGCAGTACTTC
clone_size: .; j_call: TRBJ2-1; v_call: TRBV6-1; d_call: TRBD2; cdr3_aa: CASAKWVGGRSYNEQFF; cdr3_nt: TGTGCCAGCGCAAAATGGGTGGGGGGGAGATCCTACAATGAGCAGTTCTTC
clone_size: few; j_call: TRBJ1-5; v_call: TRBV20-1; d_call: .; cdr3_aa: CSARDSGAGGFQPQHF; cdr3_nt: TGCAGTGCTAGAGATTCTGGGGCGGGCGGCTTTCAGCCCCAGCATTTT
clone_size: few; j_call: TRBJ2-5; v_call: TRBV4-3; d_call: .; cdr3_aa: CASSQALLAAQYF; cdr3_nt: TGCGCCAGCAGCCAAGCCTTGTTAGCGGCCCAGTACTTC
clone_size: .; j_call: TRBJ1-1; v_call: TRBV6-5; d_call: .; cdr3_aa: CASSDGRRGPEAFF; cdr3_nt: TGTGCCAGCAGCGACGGGCGTCGGGGTCCTGAAGCTTTCTTT
clone_size: .; j_call: TRBJ1-4; v_call: TRBV7-2; d_call: TRBD1; cdr3_aa: CASSRVGGSNEKLFF; cdr3_nt: TGTGCCAGCAGCCGGGTAGGGGGCTCTAATGAAAAACTGTTTTTT
clone_size: .; j_call: TRBJ2-1; v_call: TRBV29-1; d_call: TRBD2; cdr3_aa: CSVNSGRAGNEQFF; cdr3_nt: TGCAGCGTTAATAGCGGGAGGGCCGGGAATGAGCAGTTCTTC
clone_size: .; j_call: TRBJ2-1; v_call: TRBV20-1; d_call: TRBD2; cdr3_aa: CSASRKTSGRNNEQFF; cdr3_nt: TGCAGTGCTAGTCGAAAAACTAGCGGACGAAACAATGAGCAGTTCTTC
clone_size: few; j_call: TRBJ1-2; v_call: TRBV10-3; d_call: .; cdr3_aa: CAISDPLRVGQYGYTF; cdr3_nt: TGTGCCATCAGTGACCCCTTACGAGTCGGTCAGTATGGCTACACCTTC
clone_size: .; j_call: TRBJ2-5; v_call: TRBV5-1; d_call: TRBD2; cdr3_aa: CASSLRLADDYQETQYF; cdr3_nt: TGCGCCAGCAGCTTGCGACTAGCGGACGACTACCAAGAGACCCAGTACTTC
clone_size: .; j_call: TRBJ1-6; v_call: TRBV12-3/TRBV12-4; d_call: TRBD1; cdr3_aa: CASRGTGKNSPLHF; cdr3_nt: TGTGCCAGCAGGGGGACAGGGAAGAATTCACCCCTCCACTTT
clone_size: .; j_call: TRBJ2-1; v_call: TRBV28; d_call: .; cdr3_aa: CASRGDTYRIPNEQFF; cdr3_nt: TGTGCCAGCAGGGGGGACACTTATCGTATCCCAAATGAGCAGTTCTTC
clone_size: many; j_call: TRBJ1-2; v_call: TRBV6-5; d_call: .; cdr3_aa: CASFDRALSINYGYTF; cdr3_nt: TGTGCCAGCTTTGATAGGGCCCTATCTATTAACTATGGCTACACCTTC
clone_size: few; j_call: TRBJ1-1; v_call: TRBV11-1; d_call: TRBD1; cdr3_aa: CASSPWDREGTEAFF; cdr3_nt: TGTGCCAGCAGCCCCTGGGACAGGGAGGGCACTGAAGCTTTCTTT
clone_size: .; j_call: TRBJ1-5; v_call: TRBV6-2/TRBV6-3; d_call: .; cdr3_aa: CASSYEGGQWQPQHF; cdr3_nt: TGTGCCAGCAGTTACGAGGGGGGCCAATGGCAGCCCCAGCATTTT
clone_size: .; j_call: TRBJ1-2; v_call: TRBV19; d_call: .; cdr3_aa: CASSRSPLNYGYTF; cdr3_nt: TGTGCCAGTAGTCGATCGCCACTTAACTATGGCTACACCTTC
clone_size: .; j_call: TRBJ2-7; v_call: TRBV7-9; d_call: TRBD1; cdr3_aa: CASSLGGQVRPYEQYF; cdr3_nt: TGTGCCAGCAGCTTAGGCGGACAGGTCCGACCTTACGAGCAGTACTTC
clone_size: few; j_call: TRBJ1-1; v_call: TRBV7-9; d_call: .; cdr3_aa: CASSLISSGTTEAFF; cdr3_nt: TGTGCCAGCAGCTTAATATCGTCAGGGACCACTGAAGCTTTCTTT
clone_size: .; j_call: TRBJ2-1; v_call: TRBV20-1; d_call: .; cdr3_aa: CSARTESYSNNEQFF; cdr3_nt: TGCAGTGCTAGGACGGAGTCGTATTCAAACAATGAGCAGTTCTTC
clone_size: .; j_call: TRBJ1-1; v_call: TRBV28; d_call: .; cdr3_aa: CASSLSPGNTEAFF; cdr3_nt: TGTGCCAGCAGTTTGTCGCCAGGGAACACTGAAGCTTTCTTT
clone_size: few; j_call: TRBJ2-7; v_call: TRBV6-2/TRBV6-3; d_call: TRBD2; cdr3_aa: CASRRLGTSDYEQYF; cdr3_nt: TGTGCCAGCAGGAGACTTGGGACTAGCGACTACGAGCAGTACTTC
clone_size: few; j_call: TRBJ1-1; v_call: TRBV4-3; d_call: .; cdr3_aa: CASSRLRGTEAFF; cdr3_nt: TGCGCCAGCAGCCGTCTGCGGGGCACTGAAGCTTTCTTT
clone_size: .; j_call: TRBJ2-5; v_call: TRBV7-2; d_call: .; cdr3_aa: CASSLLQTRPETQYF; cdr3_nt: TGTGCCAGCAGCTTACTACAGACGAGGCCAGAGACCCAGTACTTC
clone_size: .; j_call: TRBJ2-3; v_call: TRBV29-1; d_call: .; cdr3_aa: CSVPGPTDTQYF; cdr3_nt: TGCAGCGTTCCCGGGCCTACAGATACGCAGTATTTT
clone_size: once; j_call: TRBJ2-7; v_call: TRBV20-1; d_call: .; cdr3_aa: CSARDPALDEQYF; cdr3_nt: TGCAGTGCTAGAGATCCGGCGCTGGACGAGCAGTACTTC
clone_size: many; j_call: TRBJ2-1; v_call: TRBV29-1; d_call: .; cdr3_aa: CSARRDGRGNEQFF; cdr3_nt: TGCAGCGCGAGGAGGGACGGACGTGGGAATGAGCAGTTCTTC
clone_size: .; j_call: TRBJ1-2; v_call: TRBV12-3/TRBV12-4; d_call: .; cdr3_aa: CASSFRAGYTF; cdr3_nt: TGTGCCAGCAGTTTCAGGGCTGGCTACACCTTC
clone_size: .; j_call: TRBJ2-1; v_call: TRBV10-3; d_call: TRBD2; cdr3_aa: CAIRAQGGEVTQFF; cdr3_nt: TGTGCCATCAGGGCCCAGGGAGGGGAGGTGACCCAGTTCTTC
clone_size: few; j_call: TRBJ1-1; v_call: TRBV3-1; d_call: .; cdr3_aa: CASSQDSLKAEAFF; cdr3_nt: TGTGCCAGCAGCCAAGATTCGCTTAAGGCTGAAGCTTTCTTT
clone_size: few; j_call: TRBJ1-1; v_call: TRBV4-2; d_call: .; cdr3_aa: CASSQGSLNTEAFF; cdr3_nt: TGTGCCAGCAGCCAAGGAAGCCTAAACACTGAAGCTTTCTTT
clone_size: few; j_call: TRBJ2-3; v_call: TRBV12-3/TRBV12-4; d_call: TRBD2; cdr3_aa: CASNLVAGGTDTQYF; cdr3_nt: TGTGCCAGCAATCTAGTGGCGGGGGGCACAGATACGCAGTATTTT
clone_size: .; j_call: TRBJ2-1; v_call: TRBV28; d_call: TRBD2; cdr3_aa: CASNQASGRACDEQFF; cdr3_nt: TGTGCCAGCAATCAGGCTAGCGGGAGGGCCTGCGATGAGCAGTTCTTC
clone_size: .; j_call: TRBJ1-5; v_call: TRBV24-1; d_call: TRBD1; cdr3_aa: CATSLGQGDNQPQHF; cdr3_nt: TGTGCCACCAGTTTGGGACAGGGTGACAATCAGCCCCAGCATTTT
clone_size: few; j_call: TRBJ1-5; v_call: TRBV20-1; d_call: .; cdr3_aa: CSARDFRSNQPQHF; cdr3_nt: TGCAGTGCTAGAGATTTCCGTAGCAATCAGCCCCAGCATTTT
clone_size: .; j_call: TRBJ2-1; v_call: TRBV11-3; d_call: TRBD1; cdr3_aa: CASSPTTGGEGNEQFF; cdr3_nt: TGTGCCAGCAGCCCGACGACAGGGGGCGAAGGCAATGAGCAGTTCTTC
clone_size: few; j_call: TRBJ2-1; v_call: TRBV6-6; d_call: TRBD2; cdr3_aa: CASRPRTRSFYNEQFF; cdr3_nt: TGTGCCAGCAGGCCCCGGACTAGGAGTTTTTACAATGAGCAGTTCTTC
clone_size: .; j_call: TRBJ2-5; v_call: TRBV20-1; d_call: .; cdr3_aa: CSALFVRGETQYF; cdr3_nt: TGCAGTGCTCTTTTTGTGAGGGGAGAGACCCAGTACTTC
clone_size: few; j_call: TRBJ2-1; v_call: TRBV5-1; d_call: TRBD2; cdr3_aa: CASSPGASGVAYNEQFF; cdr3_nt: TGCGCCAGCAGCCCAGGGGCTAGCGGGGTCGCCTACAATGAGCAGTTCTTC
clone_size: .; j_call: TRBJ2-5; v_call: TRBV5-1; d_call: .; cdr3_aa: CASSSNGQTQETQYF; cdr3_nt: TGCGCCAGCAGCTCCAACGGACAGACCCAAGAGACCCAGTACTTC
clone_size: few; j_call: TRBJ2-1; v_call: TRBV15; d_call: .; cdr3_aa: CATSREIADRAYNEQFF; cdr3_nt: TGTGCCACCAGCAGAGAGATCGCGGACAGAGCCTACAATGAGCAGTTCTTC
clone_size: .; j_call: TRBJ2-1; v_call: TRBV11-2; d_call: .; cdr3_aa: CASLLDNEQFF; cdr3_nt: TGTGCCAGCTTGTTGGACAATGAGCAGTTCTTC
clone_size: .; j_call: TRBJ2-3; v_call: TRBV5-1; d_call: .; cdr3_aa: CASSLDPTSTDTQYF; cdr3_nt: TGCGCCAGCAGCTTGGACCCGACGAGCACAGATACGCAGTATTTT
clone_size: .; j_call: TRBJ1-1; v_call: TRBV9; d_call: .; cdr3_aa: CASVDRASFTEAFF; cdr3_nt: TGTGCCAGCGTAGACCGGGCAAGTTTCACTGAAGCTTTCTTT
clone_size: .; j_call: TRBJ1-3; v_call: TRBV7-2; d_call: .; cdr3_aa: CASSFAGSGNTIYF; cdr3_nt: TGTGCCAGCAGCTTTGCAGGCTCTGGAAACACCATATATTTT
clone_size: .; j_call: TRBJ2-5; v_call: TRBV7-2; d_call: .; cdr3_aa: CASSSTRFRTQETQYF; cdr3_nt: TGTGCCAGCAGCTCTACCCGTTTTAGGACTCAAGAGACCCAGTACTTC
clone_size: .; j_call: TRBJ2-7; v_call: TRBV3-1; d_call: .; cdr3_aa: CASSQGWSSGSYEQYF; cdr3_nt: TGTGCCAGCAGCCAAGGGTGGAGTAGCGGATCCTACGAGCAGTACTTC
clone_size: few; j_call: TRBJ2-1; v_call: TRBV9; d_call: .; cdr3_aa: CASSAGDAYNEQFF; cdr3_nt: TGTGCCAGCAGCGCAGGGGACGCCTACAATGAGCAGTTCTTC